The clone carrying this T cell receptor (beta chain) was picked up a small number of times. The sample comes from a study of T cells after yellow fever vaccination. Per germline, CDR1 SGDLS and CDR2 YYNGEE. This CDR3 has 15 amino acids. The ends lost 3 bases at V and 1 base at J; junction bases unmatched: 5. TCRdb re-called the 5' RACE reads with MiXCR, one entry per CDR3 protein. The table has about 340,000 distinct CDR3 sequences, around 3.9% seen once; the top ten hold more than 20%. The chain joins TRBV9 to TRBJ2-5; 8 bases align to TRBD2. Sequencing used PBMCs, obtained 5 days after the yellow fever booster vaccination. This sequence was found in a man aged 18 to 30 who received the YFV17D yellow fever vaccine. The chain's CDR3 is CASSGSGGVQETQYF. The CDR3 DNA is TGTGCCAGCAGCGGCTCGGGGGGGGTCCAAGAGACCCAGTACTTC.